This T cell receptor (beta chain) was identified in a study of blood T cell repertoires in COVID-19. Data came from immunoSEQ multiplex PCR; TCRdb stores just in-frame clones and leaves some out. Among around 120,000 clones, approximately 83% were seen once, and the ten largest hold about 11%. Trimming shortened V by 4 bases and J by 0 bases, and 15 bases separated the two germline ends. The CDR3 loop spans 17 amino acids. Sequencing was performed on peripheral blood. This sequence originates from a man older than 75 with acute or convalescent COVID-19. The chain has TRBV23-1 and TRBJ1-4; no firm D call. TRBV23-1 is an open reading frame whose function is uncertain. The CDR3 sequence is CASSLVGRETTNEKLFF. DNA for the CDR3: TGCGCCAGCAGTCTCGTAGGGAGAGAGACAACTAATGAAAAACTGTTTTTT.